These 8 T cell receptor beta chains share one sample of origin, sequenced in a study of control samples from healthy donors and cancer patients. Sequencing used immunoSEQ multiplex PCR; TCRdb keeps in-frame clones, though not all of them. The sample records approximately 66,000 clones, 85% to 90% being singletons. Sequenced sample: PBMCs. The receptors come from a man aged 60 to 69 with colorectal cancer.

The chain is built from TRBV28 and TRBJ1-5; D unclear. The ends were cut back, 3 bases at V and 1 base at J, with 10 bases in the middle. Germline V lookup: CDR1 MDHEN, CDR2 SYDVKM. The CDR3 spans 15 residues. CDR3 sequence reads: CASSFSGGSNQPQHF. The CDR3 bases are TGTGCCAGCAGTTTCTCCGGAGGGAGCAATCAGCCCCAGCATTTT.

The V gene is TRBV4-3, the J gene TRBJ2-4, with D perhaps TRBD2 (7 bases). The CDR3 is 17 residues long. Germline V gives CDR1 LGHNA, CDR2 YSLEER. The V end was cut by 0 bases, the J end by 4 bases, with 16 bases between. CDR3 amino acids: CASSQDAAGALKNIQYF. The CDR3 DNA reads as TGCGCCAGCAGCCAAGATGCGGCGGGGGCGTTGAAAAACATTCAGTACTTC.

CDR3 nucleotides: TGCGCCAGCAGCTCGCAGGGGAGGGCGAACACCGGGGAGCTGTTTTTT. It encodes CASSSQGRANTGELFF. The genes are TRBV5-1 and TRBJ2-2, with D possibly matching TRBD2 (7 bases). The CDR3 extends over 16 amino acids. The ends were cut back, 3 bases at V and 0 bases at J, with 12 bases in the middle. Germline V gene sequence: CDR1 SGHRS, CDR2 YFSETQ.

The genes are TRBV7-9 and TRBJ1-2; D remains ambiguous. V lost 1 base to trimming and J lost 3 bases, with 6 bases between them. The length of the CDR3 is 13 residues. The germline gives CDR1 SEHNR, CDR2 FQNEAQ (reference sequence). The CDR3 here is CASSLEADYGYTF. Written as DNA, the CDR3 is TGTGCCAGCAGCTTAGAGGCGGACTATGGCTACACCTTC.

This clone was picked up a small number of times. The chain has TRBV7-2 and TRBJ2-7; TRBD2 might be the D (6 bases). Trimming left V 5 bases short and J 2 bases short, with 13 bases between. The germline V gene encodes CDR1 SGHTA and CDR2 FQGNSA. This CDR3 has 14 amino acids. The CDR3 sequence is CASSTFRRAYEQYF. The DNA for the CDR3 is TGTGCCAGCAGCACCTTTAGGAGGGCCTACGAGCAGTACTTC.

The chain employs TRBV28 and TRBJ2-7; TRBD2 matches at 8 bases. The germline V gene encodes CDR1 MDHEN and CDR2 SYDVKM. V was pared by 2 bases and J by 3 bases, with 12 bases of the junction left unmatched. The CDR3 consists of 17 residues. CDR3 bases: TGTGCCAGCAGTTTACCGACCAGCGGGGGCTCAGGCTACGAGCAGTACTTC. Protein product: CASSLPTSGGSGYEQYF.

The CDR3 DNA reads as TGTGCCAGCTCACCACTAGCGGGGGGCAATGAGCAGTTCTTC. Protein sequence: CASSPLAGGNEQFF. The chain has TRBV18 and TRBJ2-1; 10 nucleotides align to TRBD2. The CDR3 totals 14 residues. V shed 1 base, J shed 6 bases, and the junction held 0 bases outside the gene matches. Germline values: CDR1 KGHSH, CDR2 LQKENI. Drawing the rest from reference TRBV18 and TRBJ2-1, the complete variable domain is NAGVMQNPRHLVRRRGQEARLRCSPMKGHSHVYWYRQLPEEGLKFMVYLQKENIIDESGMPKERFSAEFPKEGPSILRIQQVVRGDSAAYFCASSPLAGGNEQFFGPGTRLTVL.

This clone was picked up one time. The chain uses TRBV27 and TRBJ2-7; D is possibly TRBD1 or TRBD2 (5 bases each). This CDR3 has 14 amino acids. Germline assignment: CDR1 MNHEY and CDR2 SMNVEV (reference sequence). Trimming left V 0 bases short and J 6 bases short, with 12 bases between. CDR3 sequence reads: CASSLSRGVGEQYF. For the CDR3, the DNA is TGTGCCAGCAGTTTATCACGGGGCGTCGGCGAGCAGTACTTC.